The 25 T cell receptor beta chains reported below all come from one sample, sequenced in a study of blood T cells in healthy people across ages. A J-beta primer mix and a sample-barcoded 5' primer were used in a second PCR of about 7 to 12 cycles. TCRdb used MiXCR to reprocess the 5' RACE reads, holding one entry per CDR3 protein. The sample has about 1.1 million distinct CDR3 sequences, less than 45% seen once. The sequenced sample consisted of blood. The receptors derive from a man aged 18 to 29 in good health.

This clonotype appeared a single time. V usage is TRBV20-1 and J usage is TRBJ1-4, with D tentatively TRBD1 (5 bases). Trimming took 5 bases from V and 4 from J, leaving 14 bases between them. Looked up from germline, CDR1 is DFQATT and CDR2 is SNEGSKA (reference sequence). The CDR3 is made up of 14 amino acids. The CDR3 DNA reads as TGCAGTGCTCGGGGCGGGGGATATAATGAAAAACTGTTTTTT. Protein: CSARGGGYNEKLFF.

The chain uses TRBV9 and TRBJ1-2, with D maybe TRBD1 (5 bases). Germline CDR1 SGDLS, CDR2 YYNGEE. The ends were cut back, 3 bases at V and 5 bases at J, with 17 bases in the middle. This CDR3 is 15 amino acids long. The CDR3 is CASSADPGTAYGYTF. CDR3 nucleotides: TGTGCCAGCAGCGCTGATCCCGGGACTGCGTATGGCTACACCTTC.

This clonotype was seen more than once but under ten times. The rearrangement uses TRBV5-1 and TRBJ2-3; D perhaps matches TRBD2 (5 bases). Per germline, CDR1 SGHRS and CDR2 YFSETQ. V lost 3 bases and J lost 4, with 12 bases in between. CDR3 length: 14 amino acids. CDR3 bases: TGCGCCAGCAGCTGGCGGCGGGTTTCAGATACGCAGTATTTT. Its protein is CASSWRRVSDTQYF.

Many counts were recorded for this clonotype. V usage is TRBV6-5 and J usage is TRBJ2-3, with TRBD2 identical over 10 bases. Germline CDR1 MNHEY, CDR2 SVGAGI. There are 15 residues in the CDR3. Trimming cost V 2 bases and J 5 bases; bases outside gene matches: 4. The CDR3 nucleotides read TGTGCCAGCAGTTACGAGCGGGGGGGCAAAGATACGCAGTATTTT. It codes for CASSYERGGKDTQYF.

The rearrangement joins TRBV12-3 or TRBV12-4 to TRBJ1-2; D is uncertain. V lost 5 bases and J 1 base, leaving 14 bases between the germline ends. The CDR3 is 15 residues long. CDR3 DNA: TGTGCCAGCAGTAGTCGAGTCCACCATAACTATGGCTACACCTTC. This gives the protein CASSSRVHHNYGYTF.

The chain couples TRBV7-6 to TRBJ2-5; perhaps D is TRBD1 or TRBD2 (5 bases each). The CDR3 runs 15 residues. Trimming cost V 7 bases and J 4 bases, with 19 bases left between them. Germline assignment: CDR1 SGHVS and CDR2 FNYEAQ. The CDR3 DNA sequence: TGTGCCAGCACCCAGAAATGGGGGAAGTTAGAGACCCAGTACTTC. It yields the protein CASTQKWGKLETQYF.

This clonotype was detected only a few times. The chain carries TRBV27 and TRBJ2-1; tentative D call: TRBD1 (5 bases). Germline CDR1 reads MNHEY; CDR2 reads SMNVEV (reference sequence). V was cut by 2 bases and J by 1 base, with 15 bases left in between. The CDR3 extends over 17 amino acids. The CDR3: CASSLRGGRVSYNEQFF. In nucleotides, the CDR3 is TGTGCCAGCAGTTTAAGGGGCGGCAGGGTTTCCTACAATGAGCAGTTCTTC.

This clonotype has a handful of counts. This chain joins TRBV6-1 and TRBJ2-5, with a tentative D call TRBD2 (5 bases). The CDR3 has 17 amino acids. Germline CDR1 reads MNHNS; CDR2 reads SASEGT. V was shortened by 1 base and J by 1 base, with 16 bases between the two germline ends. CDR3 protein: CASSEEEGWELQETQYF. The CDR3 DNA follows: TGTGCCAGCAGTGAAGAAGAGGGTTGGGAGCTCCAAGAGACCCAGTACTTC.

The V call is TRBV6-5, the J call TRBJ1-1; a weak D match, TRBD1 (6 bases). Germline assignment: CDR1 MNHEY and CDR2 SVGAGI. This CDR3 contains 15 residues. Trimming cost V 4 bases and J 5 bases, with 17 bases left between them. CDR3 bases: TGTGCCAGCAGTTCTAGACAGGTTCTGAGGACTGAAGCTTTCTTT. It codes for CASSSRQVLRTEAFF.

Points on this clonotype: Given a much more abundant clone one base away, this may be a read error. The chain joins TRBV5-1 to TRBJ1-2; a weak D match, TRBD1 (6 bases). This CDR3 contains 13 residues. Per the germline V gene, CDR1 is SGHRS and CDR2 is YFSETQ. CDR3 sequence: CASSPRGADGCTF. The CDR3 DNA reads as TGCGCCAGCAGCCCCAGGGGAGCTGATGGCTGCACCTTC. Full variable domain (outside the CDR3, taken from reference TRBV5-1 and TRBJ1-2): KAGVTQTPRYLIKTRGQQVTLSCSPISGHRSVSWYQQTPGQGLQFLFEYFSETQRNKGNFPGRFSGRQFSNSRSEMNVSTLELGDSALYLCASSPRGADGCTFGSGTRLTVV.

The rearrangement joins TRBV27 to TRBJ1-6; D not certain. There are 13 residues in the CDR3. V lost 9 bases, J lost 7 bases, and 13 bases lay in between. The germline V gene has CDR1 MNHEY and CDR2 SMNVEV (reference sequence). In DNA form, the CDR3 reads TGTGCCAGTCAGGAGGGCGGGAATTCACCCCTCCACTTT. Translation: CASQEGGNSPLHF.

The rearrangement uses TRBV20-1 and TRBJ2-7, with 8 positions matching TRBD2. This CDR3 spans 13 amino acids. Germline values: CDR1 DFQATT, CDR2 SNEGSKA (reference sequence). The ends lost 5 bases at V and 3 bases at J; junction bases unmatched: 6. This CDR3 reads CSALSGGFYEQYF. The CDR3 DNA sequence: TGCAGTGCTTTAAGCGGGGGCTTCTACGAGCAGTACTTC.

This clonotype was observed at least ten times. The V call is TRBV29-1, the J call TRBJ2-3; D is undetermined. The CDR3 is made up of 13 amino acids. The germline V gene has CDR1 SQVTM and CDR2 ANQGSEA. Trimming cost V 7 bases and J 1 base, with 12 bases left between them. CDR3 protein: CSARNGGTDTQYF. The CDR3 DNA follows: TGCAGCGCCCGAAATGGGGGCACAGATACGCAGTATTTT.

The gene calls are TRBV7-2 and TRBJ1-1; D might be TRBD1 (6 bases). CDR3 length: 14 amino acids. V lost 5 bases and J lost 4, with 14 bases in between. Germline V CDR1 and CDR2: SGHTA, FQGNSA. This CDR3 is CASSERGELTEAFF. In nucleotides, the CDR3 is TGTGCCAGCAGCGAAAGGGGGGAACTCACTGAAGCTTTCTTT.

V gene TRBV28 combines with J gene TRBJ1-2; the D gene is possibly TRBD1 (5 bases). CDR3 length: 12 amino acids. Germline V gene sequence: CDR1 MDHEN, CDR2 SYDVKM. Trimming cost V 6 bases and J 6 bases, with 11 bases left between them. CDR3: CASRVRANGYTF. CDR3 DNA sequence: TGTGCCAGCAGGGTCAGGGCGAATGGCTACACCTTC.

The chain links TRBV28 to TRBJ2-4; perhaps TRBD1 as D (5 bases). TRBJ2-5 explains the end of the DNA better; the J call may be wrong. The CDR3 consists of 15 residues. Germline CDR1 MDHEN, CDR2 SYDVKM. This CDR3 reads CASSSPRQPQETQYF. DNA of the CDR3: TGTGCCAGCAGTTCCCCCCGACAGCCCCAAGAGACCCAGTACTTC.

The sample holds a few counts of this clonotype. The CDR3 here is CASTRSGSTNEKLFF. The DNA of the CDR3 is TGTGCCAGCACCCGGTCAGGCTCAACTAATGAAAAACTGTTTTTT. The chain employs TRBV12-3 or TRBV12-4 and TRBJ1-4; the D is unclear. The CDR3 sequence is 15 residues long. Deletions cut 7 bases from V and 0 bases from J, with 12 bases between.

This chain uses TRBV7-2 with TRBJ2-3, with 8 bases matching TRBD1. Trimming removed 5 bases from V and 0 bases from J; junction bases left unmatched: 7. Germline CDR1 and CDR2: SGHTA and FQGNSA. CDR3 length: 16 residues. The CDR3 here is CASSLGTGHSTDTQYF. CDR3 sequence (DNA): TGTGCCAGCAGCCTCGGGACAGGCCATAGCACAGATACGCAGTATTTT.

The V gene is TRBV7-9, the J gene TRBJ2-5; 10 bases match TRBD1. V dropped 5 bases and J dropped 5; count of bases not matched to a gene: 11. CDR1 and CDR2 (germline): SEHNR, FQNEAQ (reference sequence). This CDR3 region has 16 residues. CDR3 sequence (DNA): TGTGCCAGCAGCCCCCGGGACAGGGGTTATCGGGAGACCCAGTACTTC. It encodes CASSPRDRGYRETQYF.

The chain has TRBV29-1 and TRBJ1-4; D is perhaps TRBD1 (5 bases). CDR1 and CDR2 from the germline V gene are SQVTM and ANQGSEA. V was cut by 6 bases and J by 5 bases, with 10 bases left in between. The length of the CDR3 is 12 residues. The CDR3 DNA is TGCAGCGTGGGGGACTTAAATGAAAAACTGTTTTTT. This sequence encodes CSVGDLNEKLFF.

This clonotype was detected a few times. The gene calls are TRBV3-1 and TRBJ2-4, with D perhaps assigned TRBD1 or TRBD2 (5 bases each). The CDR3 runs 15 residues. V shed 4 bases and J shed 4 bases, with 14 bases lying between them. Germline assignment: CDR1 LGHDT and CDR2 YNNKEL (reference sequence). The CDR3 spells CASSPFRDLKNIQYF. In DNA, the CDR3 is TGTGCCAGCAGCCCCTTCAGGGACCTAAAAAACATTCAGTACTTC.

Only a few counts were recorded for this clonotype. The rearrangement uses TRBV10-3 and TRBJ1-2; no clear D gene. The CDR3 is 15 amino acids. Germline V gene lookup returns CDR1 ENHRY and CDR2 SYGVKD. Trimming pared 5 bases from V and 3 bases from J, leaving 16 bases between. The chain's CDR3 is CAISQQLQKHYGYTF. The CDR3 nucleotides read TGTGCCATCAGTCAGCAACTACAGAAACACTATGGCTACACCTTC.

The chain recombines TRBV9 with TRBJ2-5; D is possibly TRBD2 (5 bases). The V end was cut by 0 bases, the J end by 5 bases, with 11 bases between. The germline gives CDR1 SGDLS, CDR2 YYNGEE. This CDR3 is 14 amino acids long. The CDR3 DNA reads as TGTGCCAGCAGCGTAGACTCAAGAGGGGAGACCCAGTACTTC. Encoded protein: CASSVDSRGETQYF.

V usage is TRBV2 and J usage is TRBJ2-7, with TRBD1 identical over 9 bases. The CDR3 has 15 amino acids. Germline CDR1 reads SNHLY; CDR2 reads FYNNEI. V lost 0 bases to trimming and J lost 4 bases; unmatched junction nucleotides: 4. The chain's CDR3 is CASSEAGTGTYEQYF. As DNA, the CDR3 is TGTGCCAGCAGTGAAGCCGGGACAGGGACTTACGAGCAGTACTTC.

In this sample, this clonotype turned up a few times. In DNA, the CDR3 is TGTGCCAGCACCGAATCAACAGGTGATACGCAGTATTTT. Protein sequence: CASTESTGDTQYF. The chain has TRBV12-3 or TRBV12-4 and TRBJ2-3; tentatively, D is TRBD1 (5 bases). Trimming removed 7 bases from V and 6 bases from J, with 14 bases in between. This CDR3 is built from 13 residues.